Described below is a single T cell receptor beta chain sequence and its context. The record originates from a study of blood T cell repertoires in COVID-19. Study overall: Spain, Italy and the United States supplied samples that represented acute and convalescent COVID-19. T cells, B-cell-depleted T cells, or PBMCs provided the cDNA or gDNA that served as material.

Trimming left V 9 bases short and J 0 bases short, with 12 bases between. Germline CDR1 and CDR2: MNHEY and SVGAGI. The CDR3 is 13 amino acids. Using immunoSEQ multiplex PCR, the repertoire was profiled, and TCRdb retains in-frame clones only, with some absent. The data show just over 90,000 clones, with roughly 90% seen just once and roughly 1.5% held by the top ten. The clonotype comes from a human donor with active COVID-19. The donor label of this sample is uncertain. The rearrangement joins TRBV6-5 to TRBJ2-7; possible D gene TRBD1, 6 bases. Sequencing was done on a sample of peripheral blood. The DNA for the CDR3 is TGTGCCAGTGGACAGAGAAGCTCCTACGAGCAGTACTTC. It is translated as CASGQRSSYEQYF.